The rows below give T cell receptor beta chains drawn from one sample of a study of T cell clonotyping in hematopoietic cell transplantation. Assay: immunoSEQ multiplex PCR; the TCRdb copy retains only in-frame clones and omits some. The sample consists of 26,000 or so clones, 90% to 96% of them appearing once. Sample: peripheral blood mononuclear cells. The receptors here all came from a man aged 50-60 years in good health. Some clones in this sample may be carry-over from other donors' samples. Each CDR3 is given with its conserved first and last residue. Fields, in order: J gene, V gene, clone size, D gene, CDR3 DNA, CDR3 protein. D genes are given only for firm matches. The size of a clone is reported for some rows only, either as once, few or many, or as a class for expanded clones.

J: TRBJ2-7; V: TRBV6-6; size: NA; D: NA; DNA: TGTGCCAGCAGTTATCGTGGGGACGAGCAGTACTTC; CDR3: CASSYRGDEQYF
J: TRBJ1-2; V: TRBV5-6; size: NA; D: TRBD1; DNA: TGTGCCAGCAGCTTGGTACAGGGGGGGACCCCTAACTATGGCTACACCTTC; CDR3: CASSLVQGGTPNYGYTF
J: TRBJ2-2; V: TRBV7-2; size: NA; D: TRBD1; DNA: TGTGCCAGCCGGCAACAGGGGGCTGCCGGGGAGCTGTTTTTT; CDR3: CASRQQGAAGELFF
J: TRBJ1-4; V: TRBV7-2; size: once; D: NA; DNA: TGTGCCAGCAGCTTAGACAGGAATGAAAAACTGTTTTTT; CDR3: CASSLDRNEKLFF
J: TRBJ1-2; V: TRBV2; size: NA; D: NA; DNA: TGTGCCAGCAGTTCCACCCAAACCTATGGCTACACCTTC; CDR3: CASSSTQTYGYTF
J: TRBJ1-2; V: TRBV15; size: NA; D: NA; DNA: TGTGCCACCAGCATAGGACTCGGCTGGGGCTACACCTTC; CDR3: CATSIGLGWGYTF
J: TRBJ2-7; V: TRBV27; size: NA; D: TRBD2; DNA: TGTGCCAGCAGTTTAAGCCGCGGGGGAAGCGACGAGCAGTACTTC; CDR3: CASSLSRGGSDEQYF
J: TRBJ1-1; V: TRBV19; size: few; D: NA; DNA: TGTGCCAGTAGTATTGGAACAGTGCCTAAAGCTTTCTTT; CDR3: CASSIGTVPKAFF
J: TRBJ1-5; V: TRBV30; size: NA; D: NA; DNA: TGTGCCTGGAGTGTACGTCGAGGGGTTCAGCCCCAGCATTTT; CDR3: CAWSVRRGVQPQHF
J: TRBJ1-2; V: TRBV9; size: NA; D: NA; DNA: TGTGCCAGCAGCGTTGTAGGAGAGTCGGATGGCTACACCTTC; CDR3: CASSVVGESDGYTF
J: TRBJ1-1; V: TRBV5-6; size: once; D: NA; DNA: TGTGCCAGCAGCTTGAAGACCCCAGGGTTAGCTTTCTTT; CDR3: CASSLKTPGLAFF
J: TRBJ1-6; V: TRBV6-5; size: few; D: NA; DNA: TGTGCCAGCAGGAAGCCAGGGGATAATTCACCCCTCCACTTT; CDR3: CASRKPGDNSPLHF
J: TRBJ1-2; V: TRBV30; size: NA; D: TRBD1; DNA: TGTGCCTCCCGGGACAGCTATGGCTACACCTTC; CDR3: CASRDSYGYTF
J: TRBJ2-6; V: TRBV30; size: NA; D: NA; DNA: TGTGCCTGGAGTAATATTGGGGCCAACGTCCTGACTTTC; CDR3: CAWSNIGANVLTF
J: TRBJ1-6; V: TRBV9; size: NA; D: NA; DNA: TGTGCCAGCAGCGTAGCTAGTGTGGAGGTTGACTTCGATAATTCACCCCTCCACTTT; CDR3: CASSVASVEVDFDNSPLHF
J: TRBJ2-7; V: TRBV7-6; size: NA; D: TRBD1; DNA: TGTGCCAGCAGAGGCCGACCGGGACAGACCTACGAGCAGTACTTC; CDR3: CASRGRPGQTYEQYF
J: TRBJ2-7; V: TRBV2; size: NA; D: NA; DNA: TGTGCCAGCGGGCTCTCCTACGAGCAGTACTTC; CDR3: CASGLSYEQYF
J: TRBJ1-5; V: TRBV6-1; size: few; D: NA; DNA: TGTGCCAGCAGTGAAGGGCAGGAAGGTCAGCCCCAGCATTTT; CDR3: CASSEGQEGQPQHF
J: TRBJ1-2; V: TRBV30; size: once; D: NA; DNA: TGTGCCTGGAGTGCCAACTATGGCTACACCTTC; CDR3: CAWSANYGYTF
J: TRBJ1-1; V: TRBV6-5; size: NA; D: TRBD1; DNA: TGTGCCAGCACTGAAAACAGGGGGCACACTGAAGCTTTCTTT; CDR3: CASTENRGHTEAFF
J: TRBJ1-2; V: TRBV15; size: NA; D: NA; DNA: TGTGCCACCAGCAGAGCTGACGTTGGCTATGGCTACACCTTC; CDR3: CATSRADVGYGYTF
J: TRBJ1-1; V: TRBV7-9; size: NA; D: NA; DNA: TGTGCCAGCAGCAAAGGAATGAACACTGAAGCTTTCTTT; CDR3: CASSKGMNTEAFF
J: TRBJ1-1; V: TRBV18; size: NA; D: NA; DNA: TGTGCCAGCTCACCGACAACGAACACTGAAGCTTTCTTT; CDR3: CASSPTTNTEAFF
J: TRBJ2-7; V: TRBV14; size: NA; D: TRBD1; DNA: TGTGCCAGCAGCCCCGACTTGGACAGGACCTACGAGCAGTACTTC; CDR3: CASSPDLDRTYEQYF
J: TRBJ2-7; V: TRBV19; size: NA; D: NA; DNA: TGTGCCAGTTCCACCGACTACGGCTCCTACGAGCAGTACTTC; CDR3: CASSTDYGSYEQYF
J: TRBJ1-1; V: TRBV5-4; size: NA; D: NA; DNA: TGTGCCAGCAACCTAGGGGGGTCCACTGAAGCTTTCTTT; CDR3: CASNLGGSTEAFF
J: TRBJ1-6; V: TRBV6-6; size: NA; D: TRBD1; DNA: TGTGCCAGCAGTGGACAGGCTGATAATTCACCCCTCCACTTT; CDR3: CASSGQADNSPLHF
J: TRBJ1-6; V: TRBV28; size: NA; D: NA; DNA: TGTGCCAGCAGTTTACAGGACAGAGATAATTCACCCCTCCACTTT; CDR3: CASSLQDRDNSPLHF
J: TRBJ2-7; V: TRBV4-3; size: NA; D: NA; DNA: TGCGCCAGCAGCCAAGATCTCGTCCAGGGGAATACGTACGAGCAGTACTTC; CDR3: CASSQDLVQGNTYEQYF
J: TRBJ2-7; V: TRBV5-6; size: NA; D: TRBD2; DNA: TGTGCCAGCAGCAAGGAGAAGCGACTAGCGGGGCTCTACGAGCAGTACTTC; CDR3: CASSKEKRLAGLYEQYF
J: TRBJ1-5; V: TRBV4-1; size: NA; D: NA; DNA: TGCGCCAGCAGCCCGGGACTTATCCTCAATCAGCCCCAGCATTTT; CDR3: CASSPGLILNQPQHF